This TCR beta chain emerged from a study of blood T cell repertoires in COVID-19. Study information: The United States, Italy and Spain provided the acute and convalescent COVID-19 samples. The analysed material was cDNA or gDNA that came from T cells, B-cell-depleted T cells, or PBMCs.

Germline CDR1 is SGDLS and CDR2 is YYNGEE. This CDR3 spans 14 amino acids. The ends were cut back, 4 bases at V and 6 bases at J, with 16 bases in the middle. Per the original methods: Researchers report that nucleated cell counts were estimated from reference gene primer amplification. Sequencing used immunoSEQ multiplex PCR; TCRdb keeps in-frame clones, though not all of them. The V and J calls and the clone size are those of that table, but D and trimming were determined from the DNA. The top ten hold less than 2.5% of the sample, which has about 220,000 clones, roughly 80% seen once. This clonotype was sampled from a woman between 55 and 75 years old with acute or convalescent COVID-19. The chain links TRBV9 to TRBJ1-2, with a weak D call TRBD1 (6 bases). Sample: peripheral blood. This CDR3 is CASSLGNRADGYTF. CDR3 DNA sequence: TGTGCCAGCAGCCTCGGTAACAGGGCCGATGGCTACACCTTC. The full variable domain, its missing parts supplied by reference TRBV9 and TRBJ1-2, is DSGVTQTPKHLITATGQRVTLRCSPRSGDLSVYWYQQSLDQGLQFLIQYYNGEERAKGNILERFSAQQFPDLHSELNLSSLELGDSALYFCASSLGNRADGYTFGSGTRLTVV.